This T cell receptor beta chain is drawn from a study of blood T cells in healthy people across ages. Study outcomes and limitations: Both naive CD4+ cell counts and diversity were greater in long-lived donors than in aged donors.

It was with a sample-barcoded 5' primer and a J-beta primer mix that a second PCR of about 6 to 12 cycles was run. Via MiXCR, TCRdb re-called the 5' RACE reads, giving one row per CDR3 protein. This table holds 450,000 to 600,000 distinct CDR3 sequences, roughly a quarter found once. This clonotype has a count of ten or more. The antigen remains undetermined. This CDR3 spans 12 amino acids. Germline values: CDR1 SEHNR, CDR2 FQNEAQ (reference sequence). The ends were cut back, 0 bases at V and 3 bases at J, with 3 bases in the middle. The data also belong to a second study, concerning T cells of mothers and their children. That report notes: A few healthy Caucasian mothers served as donors, and their six children did as well.

Sequencing used blood. The receptor's source is a boy between 2 and 15 years old in good health. The gene calls are TRBV7-9 and TRBJ2-7; no clear D gene. This CDR3 is CASSLADYEQYF. Here the CDR3 DNA reads TGTGCCAGCAGCTTAGCCGACTACGAGCAGTACTTC.